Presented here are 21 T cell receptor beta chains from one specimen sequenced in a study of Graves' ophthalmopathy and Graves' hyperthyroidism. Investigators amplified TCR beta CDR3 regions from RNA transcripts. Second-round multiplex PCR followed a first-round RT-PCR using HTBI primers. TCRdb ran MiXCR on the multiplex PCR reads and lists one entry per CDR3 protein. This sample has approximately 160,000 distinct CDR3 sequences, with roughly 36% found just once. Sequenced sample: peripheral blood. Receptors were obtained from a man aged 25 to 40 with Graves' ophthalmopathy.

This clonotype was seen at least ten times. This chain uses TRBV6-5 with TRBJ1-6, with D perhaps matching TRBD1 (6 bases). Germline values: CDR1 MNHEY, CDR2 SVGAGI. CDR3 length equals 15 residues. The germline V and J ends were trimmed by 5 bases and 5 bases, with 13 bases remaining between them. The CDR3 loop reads CASSRRTVNNSPLHF. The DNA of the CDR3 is TGTGCCAGCAGTCGTAGGACAGTCAATAATTCACCCCTCCACTTT.

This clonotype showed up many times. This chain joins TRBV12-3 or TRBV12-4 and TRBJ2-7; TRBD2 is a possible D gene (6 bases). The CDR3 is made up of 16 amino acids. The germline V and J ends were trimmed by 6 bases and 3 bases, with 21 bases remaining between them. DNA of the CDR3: TGTGCCAGCAGCTTAAACCCGGGACTTGGACACTACGAGCAGTACTTC. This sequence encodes CASSLNPGLGHYEQYF.

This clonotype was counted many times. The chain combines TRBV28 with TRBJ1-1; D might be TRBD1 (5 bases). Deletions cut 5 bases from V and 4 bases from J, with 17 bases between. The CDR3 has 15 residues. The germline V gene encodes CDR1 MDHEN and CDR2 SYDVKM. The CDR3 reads CASSLPREEGTEAFF. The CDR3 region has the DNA TGTGCCAGCAGTCTCCCCAGGGAGGAAGGCACTGAAGCTTTCTTT.

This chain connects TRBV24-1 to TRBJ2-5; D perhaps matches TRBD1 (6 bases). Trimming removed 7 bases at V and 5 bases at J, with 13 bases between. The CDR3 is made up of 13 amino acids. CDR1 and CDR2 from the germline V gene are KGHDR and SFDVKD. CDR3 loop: CATRATGSETQYF. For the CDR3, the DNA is TGTGCCACCAGGGCAACAGGGTCGGAGACCCAGTACTTC.

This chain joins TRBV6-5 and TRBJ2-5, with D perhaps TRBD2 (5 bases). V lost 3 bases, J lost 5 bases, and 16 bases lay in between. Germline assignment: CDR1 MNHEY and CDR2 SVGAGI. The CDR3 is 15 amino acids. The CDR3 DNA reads TGTGCCAGCAGTTATCGGAGGAGCCTTGGGGAGACCCAGTACTTC. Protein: CASSYRRSLGETQYF.

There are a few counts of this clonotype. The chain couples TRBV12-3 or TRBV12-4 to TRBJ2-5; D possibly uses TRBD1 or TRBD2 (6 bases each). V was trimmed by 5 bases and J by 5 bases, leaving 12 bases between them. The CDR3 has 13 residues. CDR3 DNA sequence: TGTGCCAGCAGTGGGGGGCTATATGAGACCCAGTACTTC. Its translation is CASSGGLYETQYF.

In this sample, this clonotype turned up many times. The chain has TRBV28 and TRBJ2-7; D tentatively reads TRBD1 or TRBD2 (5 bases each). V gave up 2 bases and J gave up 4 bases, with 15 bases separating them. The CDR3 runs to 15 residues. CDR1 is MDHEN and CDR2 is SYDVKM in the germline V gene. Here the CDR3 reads CASSLLRERGYEQYF. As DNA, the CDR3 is TGTGCCAGCAGTTTACTCCGGGAAAGGGGATACGAGCAGTACTTC. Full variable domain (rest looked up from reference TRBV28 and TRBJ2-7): DVKVTQSSRYLVKRTGEKVFLECVQDMDHENMFWYRQDPGLGLRLIYFSYDVKMKEKGDIPEGYSVSREKKERFSLILESASTNQTSMYLCASSLLRERGYEQYFGPGTRLTVT.

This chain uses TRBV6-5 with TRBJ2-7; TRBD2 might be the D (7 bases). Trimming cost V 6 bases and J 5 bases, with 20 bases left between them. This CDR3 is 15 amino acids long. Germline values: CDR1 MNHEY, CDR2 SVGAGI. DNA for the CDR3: TGTGCCAGCAGGCGACGGTTAGGGGGGGAGGACGAGCAGTACTTC. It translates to CASRRRLGGEDEQYF.

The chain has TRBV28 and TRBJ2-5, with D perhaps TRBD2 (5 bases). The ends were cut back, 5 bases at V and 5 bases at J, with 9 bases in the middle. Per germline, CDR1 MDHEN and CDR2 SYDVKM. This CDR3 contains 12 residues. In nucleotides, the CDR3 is TGTGCCAGCAGTGAACTAGACGAGACCCAGTACTTC. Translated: CASSELDETQYF.

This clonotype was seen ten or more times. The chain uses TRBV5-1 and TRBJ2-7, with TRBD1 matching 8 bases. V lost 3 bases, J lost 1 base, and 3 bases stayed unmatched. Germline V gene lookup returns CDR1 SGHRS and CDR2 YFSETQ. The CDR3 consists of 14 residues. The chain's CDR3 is CASSSGQVSYEQYF. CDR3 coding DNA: TGCGCCAGCAGCTCGGGACAGGTTTCCTACGAGCAGTACTTC.

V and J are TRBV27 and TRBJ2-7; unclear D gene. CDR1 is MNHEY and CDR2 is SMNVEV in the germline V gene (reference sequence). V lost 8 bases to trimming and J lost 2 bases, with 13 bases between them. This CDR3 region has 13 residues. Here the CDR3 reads CASGRSLTYEQYF. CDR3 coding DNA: TGTGCCAGCGGTAGATCGCTAACCTACGAGCAGTACTTC.

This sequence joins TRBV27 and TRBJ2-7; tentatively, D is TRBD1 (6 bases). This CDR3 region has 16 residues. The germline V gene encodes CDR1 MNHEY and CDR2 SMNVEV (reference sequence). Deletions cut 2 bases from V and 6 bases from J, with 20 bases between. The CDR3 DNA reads TGTGCCAGCAGTTTAGTATTGACACAGGGATATAGCGAGCAGTACTTC. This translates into CASSLVLTQGYSEQYF.

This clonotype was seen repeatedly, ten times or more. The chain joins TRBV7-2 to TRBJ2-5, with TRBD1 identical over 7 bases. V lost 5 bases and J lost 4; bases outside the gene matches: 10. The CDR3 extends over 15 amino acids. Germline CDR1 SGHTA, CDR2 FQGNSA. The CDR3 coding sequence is TGTGCCAGCAGCCCGCAACAGGGGTCAACAGAGACCCAGTACTTC. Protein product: CASSPQQGSTETQYF.

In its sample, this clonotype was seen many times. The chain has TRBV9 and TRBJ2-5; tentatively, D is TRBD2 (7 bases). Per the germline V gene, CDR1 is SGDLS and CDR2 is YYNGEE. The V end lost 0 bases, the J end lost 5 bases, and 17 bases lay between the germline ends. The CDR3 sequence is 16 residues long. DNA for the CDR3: TGTGCCAGCAGCGTAGGCGGGGGCGGGAAACGGGAGACCCAGTACTTC. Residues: CASSVGGGGKRETQYF.

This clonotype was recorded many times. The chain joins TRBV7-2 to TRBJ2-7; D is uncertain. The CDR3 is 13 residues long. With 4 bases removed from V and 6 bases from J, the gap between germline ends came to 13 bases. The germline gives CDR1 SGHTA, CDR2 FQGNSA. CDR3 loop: CASSSGMVGEQYF. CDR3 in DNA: TGTGCCAGCAGCTCGGGTATGGTAGGCGAGCAGTACTTC.

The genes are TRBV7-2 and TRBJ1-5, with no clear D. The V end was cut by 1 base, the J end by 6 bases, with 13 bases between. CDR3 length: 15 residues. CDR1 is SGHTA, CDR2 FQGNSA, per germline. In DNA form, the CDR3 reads TGTGCCAGCAGCTTAGTAGTAGTGAGGAGTCAGCCCCAGCATTTT. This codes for CASSLVVVRSQPQHF.

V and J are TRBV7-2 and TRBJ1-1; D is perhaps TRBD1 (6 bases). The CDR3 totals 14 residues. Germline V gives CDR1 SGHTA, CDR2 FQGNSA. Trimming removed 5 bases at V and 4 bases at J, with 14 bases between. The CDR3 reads CASSLTWTVTEAFF. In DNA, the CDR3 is TGTGCCAGCAGCCTAACCTGGACAGTCACTGAAGCTTTCTTT.

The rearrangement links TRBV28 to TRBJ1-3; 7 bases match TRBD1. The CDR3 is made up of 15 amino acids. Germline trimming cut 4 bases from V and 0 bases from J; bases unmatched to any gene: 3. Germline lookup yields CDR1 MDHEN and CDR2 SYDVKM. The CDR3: CASSSRTGSGNTIYF. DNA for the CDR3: TGTGCCAGCAGTTCACGGACAGGCTCTGGAAACACCATATATTTT.

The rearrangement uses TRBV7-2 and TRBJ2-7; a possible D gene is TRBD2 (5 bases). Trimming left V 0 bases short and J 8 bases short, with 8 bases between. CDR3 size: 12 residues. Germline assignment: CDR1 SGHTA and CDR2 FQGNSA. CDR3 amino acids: CASSLATGKQYF. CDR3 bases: TGTGCCAGCAGCTTAGCGACGGGAAAGCAGTACTTC.

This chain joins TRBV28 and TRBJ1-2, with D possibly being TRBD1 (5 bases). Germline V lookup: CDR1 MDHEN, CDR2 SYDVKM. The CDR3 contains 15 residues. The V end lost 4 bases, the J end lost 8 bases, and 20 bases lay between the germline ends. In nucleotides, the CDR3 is TGTGCCAGCAGTTCTTTCAACAGGCACAAAAGCGGCTACACCTTC. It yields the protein CASSSFNRHKSGYTF.

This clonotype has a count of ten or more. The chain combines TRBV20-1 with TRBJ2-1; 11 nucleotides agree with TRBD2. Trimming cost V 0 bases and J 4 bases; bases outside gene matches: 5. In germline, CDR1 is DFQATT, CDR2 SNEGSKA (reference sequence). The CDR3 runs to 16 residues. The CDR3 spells CSARDPLAGEYNEQFF. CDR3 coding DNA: TGCAGTGCTAGAGACCCACTAGCGGGAGAATACAATGAGCAGTTCTTC.